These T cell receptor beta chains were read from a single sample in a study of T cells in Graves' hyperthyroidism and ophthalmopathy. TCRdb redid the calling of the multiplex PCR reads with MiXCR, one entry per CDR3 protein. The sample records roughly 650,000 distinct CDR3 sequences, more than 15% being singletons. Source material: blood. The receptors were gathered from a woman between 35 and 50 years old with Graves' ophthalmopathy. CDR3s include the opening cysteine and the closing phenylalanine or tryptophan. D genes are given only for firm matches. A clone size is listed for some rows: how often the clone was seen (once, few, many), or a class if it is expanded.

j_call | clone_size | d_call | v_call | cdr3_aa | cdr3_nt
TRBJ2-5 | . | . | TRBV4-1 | CASSNKAGSLERETQYF | TGCGCCAGCAGCAACAAGGCAGGGAGCCTCGAGAGAGAGACCCAGTACTTC
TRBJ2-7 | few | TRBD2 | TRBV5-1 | CASSFAGLAGGDEQYF | TGCGCCAGCAGCTTTGCGGGACTAGCGGGAGGGGACGAGCAGTACTTC
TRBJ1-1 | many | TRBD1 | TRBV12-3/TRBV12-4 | CASRGQGLAEAFF | TGTGCCAGCAGGGGACAGGGGCTGGCTGAAGCTTTCTTT
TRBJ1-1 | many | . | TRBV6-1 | CASSLLRANTEAFF | TGTGCCAGCAGCCTACTCCGGGCCAACACTGAAGCTTTCTTT
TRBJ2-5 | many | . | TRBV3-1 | CASSQGSGETQYF | TGTGCCAGCAGCCAAGGGTCTGGAGAGACCCAGTACTTC
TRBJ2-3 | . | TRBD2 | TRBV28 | CASSLWTSGNTQYF | TGTGCCAGCAGTCTCTGGACTAGCGGGAATACGCAGTATTTT
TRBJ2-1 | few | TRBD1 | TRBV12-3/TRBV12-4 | CASTSGMTGVNEQFF | TGTGCCAGCACTTCGGGAATGACAGGGGTCAATGAGCAGTTCTTC
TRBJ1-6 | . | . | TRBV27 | CASSRNRDNSPLHF | TGTGCCAGCAGTCGAAACAGGGATAATTCACCCCTCCACTTT
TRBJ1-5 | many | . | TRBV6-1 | CASSEGGFSNQPQHF | TGTGCCAGCAGTGAGGGTGGGTTTAGCAATCAGCCCCAGCATTTT
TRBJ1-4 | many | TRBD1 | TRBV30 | CAREGASREKLFF | TGTGCCCGGGAGGGGGCTTCTCGGGAAAAACTGTTTTTT
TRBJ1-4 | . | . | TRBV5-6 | CASRRTGSLGEKLFF | TGTGCCAGCAGGCGAACAGGGTCTCTCGGTGAAAAACTGTTTTTT
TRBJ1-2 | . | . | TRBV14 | CASSLRAGTGQIYGYTF | TGTGCCAGCAGCCTACGGGCAGGGACCGGACAGATCTATGGCTACACCTTC
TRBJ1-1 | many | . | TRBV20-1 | CSAVPISTGATLNTEAFF | TGCAGTGCCGTCCCAATAAGCACGGGGGCTACTTTGAACACTGAAGCTTTCTTT
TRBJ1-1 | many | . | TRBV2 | CASSDSWNTEAFF | TGTGCCAGCAGTGACAGCTGGAACACTGAAGCTTTCTTT
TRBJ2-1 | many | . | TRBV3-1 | CASSQELYNEQFF | TGTGCCAGCAGCCAGGAACTATACAATGAGCAGTTCTTC
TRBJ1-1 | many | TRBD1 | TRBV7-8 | CASSRRQGWNTEAFF | TGTGCCAGCAGCCGTAGACAGGGGTGGAACACTGAAGCTTTCTTT
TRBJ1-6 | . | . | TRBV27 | CASSYPGSNSPLHF | TGTGCCAGCAGTTACCCCGGGTCCAATTCACCCCTCCACTTT
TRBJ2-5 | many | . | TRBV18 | CASSPNPARGETQYF | TGTGCCAGCTCACCAAACCCAGCTAGGGGAGAGACCCAGTACTTC
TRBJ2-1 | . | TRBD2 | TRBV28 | CASSLWSSGQMNEQFF | TGTGCCAGCAGTTTATGGTCTAGCGGACAAATGAATGAGCAGTTCTTC
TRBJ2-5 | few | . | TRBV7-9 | CASSIQVETQYF | TGTGCCAGCAGCATTCAGGTGGAGACCCAGTACTTC
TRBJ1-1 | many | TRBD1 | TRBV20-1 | CSARDKGQGFTEAFF | TGCAGTGCTAGAGATAAGGGACAGGGATTTACTGAAGCTTTCTTT
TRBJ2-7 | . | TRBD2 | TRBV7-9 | CASSQAGGTYEQYF | TGTGCCAGCAGCCAAGCGGGGGGAACCTACGAGCAGTACTTC
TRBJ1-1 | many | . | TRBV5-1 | CASSVQENTEAFF | TGCGCCAGCAGCGTACAGGAGAACACTGAAGCTTTCTTT